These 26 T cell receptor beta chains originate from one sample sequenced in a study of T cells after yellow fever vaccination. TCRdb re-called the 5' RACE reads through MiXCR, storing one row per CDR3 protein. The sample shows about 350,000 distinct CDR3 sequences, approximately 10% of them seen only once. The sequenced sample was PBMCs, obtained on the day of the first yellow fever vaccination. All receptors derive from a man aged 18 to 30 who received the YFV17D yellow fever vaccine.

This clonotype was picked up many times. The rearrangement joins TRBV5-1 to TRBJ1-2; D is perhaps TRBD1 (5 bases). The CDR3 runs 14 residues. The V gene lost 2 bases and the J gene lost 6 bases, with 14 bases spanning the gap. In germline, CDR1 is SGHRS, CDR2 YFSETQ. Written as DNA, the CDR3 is TGCGCCAGCAGCTTCGGGGCAGCGGAGCATGGCTACACCTTC. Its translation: CASSFGAAEHGYTF.

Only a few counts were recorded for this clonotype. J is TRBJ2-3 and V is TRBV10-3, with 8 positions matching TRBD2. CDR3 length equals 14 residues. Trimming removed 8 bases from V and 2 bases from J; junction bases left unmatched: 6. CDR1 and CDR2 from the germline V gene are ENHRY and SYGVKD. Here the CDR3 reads CAIRERELTDTQYF. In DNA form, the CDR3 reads TGTGCCATCCGAGAGCGGGAGCTCACAGATACGCAGTATTTT.

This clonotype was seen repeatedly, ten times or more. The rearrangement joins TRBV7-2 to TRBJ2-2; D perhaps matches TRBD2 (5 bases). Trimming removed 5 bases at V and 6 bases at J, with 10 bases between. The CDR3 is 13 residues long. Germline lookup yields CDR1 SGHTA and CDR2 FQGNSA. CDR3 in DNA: TGTGCCAGCAGCCCCCGGCGGGCCGGGGAGCTGTTTTTT. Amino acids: CASSPRRAGELFF.

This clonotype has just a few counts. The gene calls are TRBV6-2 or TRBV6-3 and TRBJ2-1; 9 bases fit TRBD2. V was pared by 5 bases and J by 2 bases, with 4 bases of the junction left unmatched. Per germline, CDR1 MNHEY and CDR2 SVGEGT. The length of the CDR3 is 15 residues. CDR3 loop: CASSPGTSPYNEQFF. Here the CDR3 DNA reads TGTGCCAGCAGTCCGGGGACTAGCCCCTACAATGAGCAGTTCTTC.

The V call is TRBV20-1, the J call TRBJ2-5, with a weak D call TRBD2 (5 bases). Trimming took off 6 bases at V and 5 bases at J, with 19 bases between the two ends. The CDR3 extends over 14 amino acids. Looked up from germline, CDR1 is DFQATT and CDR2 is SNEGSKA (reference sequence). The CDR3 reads CSAKGRASWETQYF. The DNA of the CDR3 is TGCAGTGCCAAGGGTAGGGCTAGCTGGGAGACCCAGTACTTC.

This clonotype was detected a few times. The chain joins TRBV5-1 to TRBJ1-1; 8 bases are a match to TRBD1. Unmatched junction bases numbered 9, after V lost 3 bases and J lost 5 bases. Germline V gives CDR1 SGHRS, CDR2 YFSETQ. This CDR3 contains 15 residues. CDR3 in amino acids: CASSSSQGAQTEAFF. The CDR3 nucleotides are TGCGCCAGCAGCTCATCCCAGGGGGCGCAGACTGAAGCTTTCTTT.

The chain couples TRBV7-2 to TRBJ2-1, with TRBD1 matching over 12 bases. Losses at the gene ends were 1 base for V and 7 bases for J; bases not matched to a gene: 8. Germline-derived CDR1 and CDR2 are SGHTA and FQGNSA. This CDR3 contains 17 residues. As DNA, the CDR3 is TGTGCCAGCAGCTTAGGGGGGACAGGGGGCGCGGGGAATGAGCAGTTCTTC. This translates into CASSLGGTGGAGNEQFF.

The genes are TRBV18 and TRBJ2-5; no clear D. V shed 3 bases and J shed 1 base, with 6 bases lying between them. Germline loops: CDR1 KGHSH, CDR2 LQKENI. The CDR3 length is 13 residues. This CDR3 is CASSPTVQETQYF. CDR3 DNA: TGTGCCAGCTCACCGACGGTCCAAGAGACCCAGTACTTC.

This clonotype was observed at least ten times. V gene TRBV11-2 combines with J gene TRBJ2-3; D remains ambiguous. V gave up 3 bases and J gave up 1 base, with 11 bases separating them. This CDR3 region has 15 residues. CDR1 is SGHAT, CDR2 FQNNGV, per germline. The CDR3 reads CASSFPLRGTDTQYF. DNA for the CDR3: TGTGCCAGCAGCTTCCCTCTTCGTGGCACAGATACGCAGTATTTT.

This CDR3 is CASSLLGQAEGYGYTF. CDR3 bases: TGTGCCAGCAGCTTACTTGGACAGGCCGAAGGCTATGGCTACACCTTC. The chain employs TRBV7-8 and TRBJ1-2, with 7 bases matching TRBD1. Germline-derived CDR1 and CDR2 are SGHVS and FQNEAQ. V shed 2 bases, J shed 4 bases, and the junction held 10 bases outside the gene matches. The CDR3 totals 16 residues.

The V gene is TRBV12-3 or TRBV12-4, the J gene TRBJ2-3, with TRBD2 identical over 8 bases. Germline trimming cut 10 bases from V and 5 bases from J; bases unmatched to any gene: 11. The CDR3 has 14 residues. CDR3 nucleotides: TGTGCCACCCGGTTTCGGGGGGGCGGAGATACGCAGTATTTT. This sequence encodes CATRFRGGGDTQYF.

The CDR3 sequence: CASSGTGLRSYEQYF. In DNA form, the CDR3 reads TGCGCCAGCAGCGGGACAGGATTACGGTCCTACGAGCAGTACTTC. The rearrangement uses TRBV5-1 and TRBJ2-7, with 8 bases identical to TRBD1. V lost 4 bases and J lost 1; bases outside the gene matches: 7. CDR1 and CDR2 from the germline V gene are SGHRS and YFSETQ. The CDR3 has 15 amino acids. Full variable domain (outside the CDR3, taken from reference TRBV5-1 and TRBJ2-7): KAGVTQTPRYLIKTRGQQVTLSCSPISGHRSVSWYQQTPGQGLQFLFEYFSETQRNKGNFPGRFSGRQFSNSRSEMNVSTLELGDSALYLCASSGTGLRSYEQYFGPGTRLTVT.

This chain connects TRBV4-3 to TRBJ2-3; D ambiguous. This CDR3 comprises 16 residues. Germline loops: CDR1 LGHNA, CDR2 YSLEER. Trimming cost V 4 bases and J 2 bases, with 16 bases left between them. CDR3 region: CASSPPDRRLTDTQYF. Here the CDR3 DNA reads TGCGCCAGCAGCCCCCCCGACCGCCGGCTCACAGATACGCAGTATTTT.

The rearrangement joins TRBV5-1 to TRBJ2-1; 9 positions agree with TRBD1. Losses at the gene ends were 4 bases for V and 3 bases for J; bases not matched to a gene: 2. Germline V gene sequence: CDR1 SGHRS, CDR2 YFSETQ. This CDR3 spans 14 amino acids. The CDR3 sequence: CASSGTGLYNEQFF. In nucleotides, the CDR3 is TGCGCCAGCAGCGGGACAGGGCTCTACAATGAGCAGTTCTTC.

In DNA form, the CDR3 reads TGTGCCAGCAGCTTAACCCAAGCAGGGGTCGGCCGGTATGGCTACACCTTC. Residues: CASSLTQAGVGRYGYTF. V usage is TRBV7-9 and J usage is TRBJ1-2; a possible D gene is TRBD1 (6 bases). CDR3 length: 17 amino acids. V gave up 2 bases and J gave up 5 bases, with 21 bases separating them. Looked up from germline, CDR1 is SEHNR and CDR2 is FQNEAQ (reference sequence).

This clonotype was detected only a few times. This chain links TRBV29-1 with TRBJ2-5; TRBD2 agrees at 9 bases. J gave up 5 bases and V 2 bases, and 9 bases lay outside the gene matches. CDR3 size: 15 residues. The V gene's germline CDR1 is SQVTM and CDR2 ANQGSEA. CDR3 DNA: TGCAGCGTTGAATCAGGGCGGGGGGGCAGGGAGACCCAGTACTTC. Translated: CSVESGRGGRETQYF.

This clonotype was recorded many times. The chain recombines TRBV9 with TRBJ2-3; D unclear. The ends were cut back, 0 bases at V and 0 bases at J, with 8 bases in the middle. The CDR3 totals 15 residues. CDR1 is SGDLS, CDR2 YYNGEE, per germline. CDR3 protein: CASSVAPTSTDTQYF. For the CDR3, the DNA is TGTGCCAGCAGCGTAGCGCCTACTAGCACAGATACGCAGTATTTT. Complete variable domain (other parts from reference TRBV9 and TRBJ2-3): DSGVTQTPKHLITATGQRVTLRCSPRSGDLSVYWYQQSLDQGLQFLIQYYNGEERAKGNILERFSAQQFPDLHSELNLSSLELGDSALYFCASSVAPTSTDTQYFGPGTRLTVL.

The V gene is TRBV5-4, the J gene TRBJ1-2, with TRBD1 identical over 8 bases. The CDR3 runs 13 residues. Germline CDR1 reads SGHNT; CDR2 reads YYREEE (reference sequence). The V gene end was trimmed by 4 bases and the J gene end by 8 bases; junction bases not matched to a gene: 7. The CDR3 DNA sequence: TGTGCCAGCAGCCCGGACAGGGTGGGAGGCTACACCTTC. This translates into CASSPDRVGGYTF.

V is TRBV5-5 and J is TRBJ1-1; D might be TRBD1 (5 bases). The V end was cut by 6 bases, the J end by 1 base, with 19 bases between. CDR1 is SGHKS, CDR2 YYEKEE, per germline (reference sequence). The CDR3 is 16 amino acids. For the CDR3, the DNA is TGTGCCAGCATCGGCGGGGGTAGGACGGGGAACACTGAAGCTTTCTTT. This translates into CASIGGGRTGNTEAFF.

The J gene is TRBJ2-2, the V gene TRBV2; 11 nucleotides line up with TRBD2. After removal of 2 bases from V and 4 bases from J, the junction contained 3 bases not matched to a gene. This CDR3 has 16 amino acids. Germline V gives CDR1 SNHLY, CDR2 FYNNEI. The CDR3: CASSERLAGGTGELFF. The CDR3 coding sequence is TGTGCCAGCAGTGAAAGGCTAGCGGGAGGCACCGGGGAGCTGTTTTTT.

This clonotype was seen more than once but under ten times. CDR3 protein: CASSDRLAGGMNTQYF. CDR3 nucleotide sequence: TGTGCCAGCAGCGACAGACTAGCGGGGGGAATGAATACGCAGTATTTT. This rearrangement joins TRBV9 to TRBJ2-3; the match to TRBD2 covers 13 bases. CDR1 is SGDLS, CDR2 YYNGEE, per germline. CDR3 length: 16 amino acids. The trim removed 3 bases at V and 7 bases at J, leaving 8 bases unmatched.

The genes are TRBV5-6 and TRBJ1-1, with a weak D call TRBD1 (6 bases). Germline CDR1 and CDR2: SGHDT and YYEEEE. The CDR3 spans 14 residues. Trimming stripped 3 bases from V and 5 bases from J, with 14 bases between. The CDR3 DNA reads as TGTGCCAGCAGCTCCGAGGGGGGCCGGACTGAAGCTTTCTTT. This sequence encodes CASSSEGGRTEAFF.

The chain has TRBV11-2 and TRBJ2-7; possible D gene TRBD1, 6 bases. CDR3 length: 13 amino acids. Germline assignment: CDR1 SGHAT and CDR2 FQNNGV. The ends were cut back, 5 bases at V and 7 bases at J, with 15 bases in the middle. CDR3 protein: CASSESAGVEQYV. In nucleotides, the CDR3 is TGTGCCAGCAGCGAGTCGGCAGGGGTTGAGCAGTACGTC.

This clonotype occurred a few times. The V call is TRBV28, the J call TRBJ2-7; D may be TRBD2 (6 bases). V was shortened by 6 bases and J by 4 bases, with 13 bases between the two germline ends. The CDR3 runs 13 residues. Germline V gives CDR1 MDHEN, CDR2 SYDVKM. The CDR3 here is CASSPRGLYEQYV. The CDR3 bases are TGTGCCAGCAGCCCTCGGGGACTGTACGAGCAGTACGTC.

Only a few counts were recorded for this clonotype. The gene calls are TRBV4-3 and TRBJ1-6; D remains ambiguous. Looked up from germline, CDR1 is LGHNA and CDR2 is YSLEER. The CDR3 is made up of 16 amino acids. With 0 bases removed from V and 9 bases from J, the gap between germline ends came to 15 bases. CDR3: CASSQDMSARSSPLHF. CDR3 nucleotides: TGCGCCAGCAGCCAAGATATGTCAGCCCGGAGTTCACCCCTCCACTTT.

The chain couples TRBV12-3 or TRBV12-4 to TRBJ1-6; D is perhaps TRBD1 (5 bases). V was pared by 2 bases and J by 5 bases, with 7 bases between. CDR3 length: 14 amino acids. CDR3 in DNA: TGTGCCAGCAGTTTATCAGGGAATAATTCACCCCTCCACTTT. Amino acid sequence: CASSLSGNNSPLHF.